This TCR beta chain was found in a study of chemoradiotherapy in HPV16-positive cancers. Overall study results and limits: In HPV16-positive patients, HPV-responsive T-cell expansion tracked better recurrence-free survival. Non-HPV-specific T cells did not expand in tumors during treatment, whereas candidate HPV-specific clones and E7-related motifs did.

Details on this clone: Its antigen remains unknown.

Over chemoradiotherapy, repertoires were sampled more than once. The V gene lost 2 bases and the J gene lost 4 bases, with 15 bases spanning the gap. The CDR3 is 16 residues long. Germline lookup yields CDR1 KGHSH and CDR2 LQKENI. Measured with immunoSEQ multiplex PCR; TCRdb has only the in-frame clones, and not every one. The table lists 25,000 to 40,000 clones, 89% of them singletons. V usage is TRBV18 and J usage is TRBJ1-3; D might be TRBD1 (6 bases). The sequence came from a human donor with HPV-associated anogenital cancer. Sequenced material: blood, taken from a patient who underwent chemoradiotherapy. The CDR3 DNA reads TGTGCCAGCTCACCAAACTTCGTCGGGGGCGGAAACACCATATATTTT. It is translated as CASSPNFVGGGNTIYF.